This T cell receptor (beta chain) is from a study of shared clonotypes between healthy human individuals. Study details: The people who gave samples were two women and a few men aged 18 to 49.

The run depth of the assay was deep. Profiled with immunoSEQ multiplex PCR; TCRdb holds only in-frame clones, not every one. The repertoire has 600,000 or so clones, roughly 98% of them found once; the top ten carry roughly 0.29%. In regard to this clone: The target antigen is unknown.

Study-level findings and limits: Only blood was sampled, and tissue TCR repertoires likely differ from blood ones. Represented genetic and exposure-history diversity was restricted by having few donors.

Naivety among CD8 cells was defined by CD45RO negativity and positive CCR7 selection, thereby excluding terminally differentiated effector memory CD45RA+ cells. Germline-derived CDR1 and CDR2 are SEHNR and FQNEAQ (reference sequence). Trimming took off 8 bases at V and 1 base at J, with 15 bases between the two ends. This CDR3 has 14 amino acids. The source material was naive CD8+ T cells sorted from blood. This receptor was obtained from a man aged 25-45 years in good health. The chain links TRBV7-9 to TRBJ2-7; D ambiguous. CDR3 bases: TGTGCCAGCGGTTCTCGGGTCCCTTCCTACGAGCAGTACTTC. It translates to CASGSRVPSYEQYF.